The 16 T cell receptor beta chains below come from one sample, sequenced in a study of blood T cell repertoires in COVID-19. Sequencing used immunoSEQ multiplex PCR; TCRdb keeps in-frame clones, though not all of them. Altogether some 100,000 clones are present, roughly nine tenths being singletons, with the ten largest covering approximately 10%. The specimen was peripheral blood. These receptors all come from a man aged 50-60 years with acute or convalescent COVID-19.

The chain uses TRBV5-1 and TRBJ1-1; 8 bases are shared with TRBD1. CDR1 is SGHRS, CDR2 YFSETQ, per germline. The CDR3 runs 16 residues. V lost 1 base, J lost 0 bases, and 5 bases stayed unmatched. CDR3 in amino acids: CASSLTGQGMNTEAFF. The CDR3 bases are TGCGCCAGCAGCTTGACCGGACAGGGAATGAACACTGAAGCTTTCTTT.

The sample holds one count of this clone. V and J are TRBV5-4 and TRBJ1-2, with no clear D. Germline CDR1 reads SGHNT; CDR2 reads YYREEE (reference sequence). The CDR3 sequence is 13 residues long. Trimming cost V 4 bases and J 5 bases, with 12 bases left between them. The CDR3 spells CASSLGLYYGYTF. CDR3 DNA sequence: TGTGCCAGCAGCCTAGGACTCTATTATGGCTACACCTTC.

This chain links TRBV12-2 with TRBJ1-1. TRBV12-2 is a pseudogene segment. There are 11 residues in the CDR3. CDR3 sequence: CASRLGRKAFF. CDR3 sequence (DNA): TGTGCAAGTCGCTTAGGGAGGAAAGCTTTCTTT.

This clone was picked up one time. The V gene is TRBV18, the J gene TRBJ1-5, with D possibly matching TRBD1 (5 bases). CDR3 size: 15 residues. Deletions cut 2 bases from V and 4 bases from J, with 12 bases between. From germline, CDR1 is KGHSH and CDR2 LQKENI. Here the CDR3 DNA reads TGTGCCAGCTCACCAGAGGACAATCGAAATCAGCCCCAGCATTTT. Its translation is CASSPEDNRNQPQHF. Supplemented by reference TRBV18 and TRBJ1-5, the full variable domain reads NAGVMQNPRHLVRRRGQEARLRCSPMKGHSHVYWYRQLPEEGLKFMVYLQKENIIDESGMPKERFSAEFPKEGPSILRIQQVVRGDSAAYFCASSPEDNRNQPQHFGDGTRLSIL.

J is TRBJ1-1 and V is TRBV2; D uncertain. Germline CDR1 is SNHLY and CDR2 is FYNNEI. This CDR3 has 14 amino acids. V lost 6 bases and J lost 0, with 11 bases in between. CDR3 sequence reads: CASSAGEVNTEAFF. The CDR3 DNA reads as TGTGCCAGCAGCGCCGGAGAGGTGAACACTGAAGCTTTCTTT.

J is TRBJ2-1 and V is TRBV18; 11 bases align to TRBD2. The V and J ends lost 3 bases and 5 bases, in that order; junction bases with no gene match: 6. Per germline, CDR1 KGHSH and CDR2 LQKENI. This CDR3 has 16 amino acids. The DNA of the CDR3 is TGTGCCAGCTCACCCTTGACTAGCGGGATCAACAATGAGCAGTTCTTC. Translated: CASSPLTSGINNEQFF.

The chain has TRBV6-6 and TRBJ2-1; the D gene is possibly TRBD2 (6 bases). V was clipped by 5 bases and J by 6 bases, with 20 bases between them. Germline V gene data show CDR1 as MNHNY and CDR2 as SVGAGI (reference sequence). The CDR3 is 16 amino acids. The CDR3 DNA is TGTGCCAGCAGTAGCATAAGCGGGCTTGGGGCCAATGAGCAGTTCTTC. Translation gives CASSSISGLGANEQFF.

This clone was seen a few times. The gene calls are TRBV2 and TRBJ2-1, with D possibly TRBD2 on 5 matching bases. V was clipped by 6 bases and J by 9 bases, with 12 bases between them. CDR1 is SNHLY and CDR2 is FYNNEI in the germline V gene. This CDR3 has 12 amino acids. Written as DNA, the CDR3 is TGTGCCAGCAGGGTTCTAGCAAGTGAGCAGTTCTTC. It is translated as CASRVLASEQFF.

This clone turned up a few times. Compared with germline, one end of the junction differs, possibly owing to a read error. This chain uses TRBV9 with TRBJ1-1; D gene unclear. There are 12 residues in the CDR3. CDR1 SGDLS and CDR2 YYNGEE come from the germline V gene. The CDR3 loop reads CASSVQVSFAPF. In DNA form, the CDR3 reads TGTGCCAGCAGCGTCCAGGTCTCCTTTGCCCCCTTT. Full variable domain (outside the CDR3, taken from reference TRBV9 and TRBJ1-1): DSGVTQTPKHLITATGQRVTLRCSPRSGDLSVYWYQQSLDQGLQFLIQYYNGEERAKGNILERFSAQQFPDLHSELNLSSLELGDSALYFCASSVQVSFAPFGQGTRLTVV.

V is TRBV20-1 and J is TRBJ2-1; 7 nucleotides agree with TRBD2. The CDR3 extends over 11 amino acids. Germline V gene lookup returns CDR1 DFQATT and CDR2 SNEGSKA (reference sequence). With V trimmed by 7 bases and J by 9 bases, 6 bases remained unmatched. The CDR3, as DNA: TGCAGTGGGGCGGGAGATATTGAGCAGTTCTTC. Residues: CSGAGDIEQFF.

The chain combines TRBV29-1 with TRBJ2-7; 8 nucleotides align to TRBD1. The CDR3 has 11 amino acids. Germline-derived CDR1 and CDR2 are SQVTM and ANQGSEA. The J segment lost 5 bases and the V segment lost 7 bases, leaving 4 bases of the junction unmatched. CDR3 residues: CSAQGVNEQYF. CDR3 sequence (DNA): TGCAGCGCACAGGGGGTAAACGAGCAGTACTTC.

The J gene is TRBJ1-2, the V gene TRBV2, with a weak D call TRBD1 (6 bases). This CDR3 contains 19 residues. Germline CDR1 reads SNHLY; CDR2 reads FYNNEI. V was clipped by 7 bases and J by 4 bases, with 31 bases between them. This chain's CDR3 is CASTADLQQGQAIRYGYTF. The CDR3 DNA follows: TGTGCCAGCACAGCCGATCTACAACAGGGTCAGGCCATCCGCTATGGCTACACCTTC. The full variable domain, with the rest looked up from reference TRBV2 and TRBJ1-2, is EPEVTQTPSHQVTQMGQEVILRCVPISNHLYFYWYRQILGQKVEFLVSFYNNEISEKSEIFDDQFSVERPDGSNFTLKIRSTKLEDSAMYFCASTADLQQGQAIRYGYTFGSGTRLTVV.

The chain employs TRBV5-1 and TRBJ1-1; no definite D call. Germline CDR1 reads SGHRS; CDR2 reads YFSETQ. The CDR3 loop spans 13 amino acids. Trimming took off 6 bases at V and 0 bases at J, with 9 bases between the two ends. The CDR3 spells CASNLGMNTEAFF. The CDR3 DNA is TGCGCCAGCAATCTCGGGATGAACACTGAAGCTTTCTTT.

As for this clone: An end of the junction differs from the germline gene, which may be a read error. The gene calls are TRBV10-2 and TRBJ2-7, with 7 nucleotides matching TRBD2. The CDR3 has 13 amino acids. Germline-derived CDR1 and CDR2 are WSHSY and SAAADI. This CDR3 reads CASSESAGGRAWF. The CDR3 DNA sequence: TGCGCCAGCAGTGAGTCTGCCGGAGGGAGGGCCTGGTTC.

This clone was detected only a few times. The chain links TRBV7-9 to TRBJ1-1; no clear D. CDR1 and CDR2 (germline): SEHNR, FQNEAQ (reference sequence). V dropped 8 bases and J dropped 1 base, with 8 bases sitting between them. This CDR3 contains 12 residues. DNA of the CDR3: TGTGCCAGCGGGAGGGAGAACACTGAAGCTTTCTTT. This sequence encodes CASGRENTEAFF.

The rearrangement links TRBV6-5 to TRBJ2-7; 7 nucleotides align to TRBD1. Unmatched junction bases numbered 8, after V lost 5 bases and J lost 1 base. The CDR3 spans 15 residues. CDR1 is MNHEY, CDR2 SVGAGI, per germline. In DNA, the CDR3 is TGTGCCAGCAGTCCTTCCGGGACAGTATCCTACGAGCAGTACTTC. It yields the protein CASSPSGTVSYEQYF.